Presented here are 28 T cell receptor beta chains from one specimen sequenced in a study of beta chain features in type 1 diabetes. Whole-study results and caveats: Shorter TCRB CDR3s, moderately but significantly so, marked every one of the four CD4+ subsets in Type 1 diabetes patients.

Expressed TCRB transcripts were sequenced because the isolated RNA had all been reverse transcribed beforehand. Sequencing used immunoSEQ multiplex PCR; TCRdb keeps in-frame clones, though not all of them. In the table there are hundreds of thousands of clones, around 15% of which are singletons. Their cognate antigens are unknown. The material sequenced was naive CD4+ T cells from blood. The receptors here all came from a man between 18 and 29 years old with type 1 diabetes.

This clone has only a few counts. The J gene is TRBJ2-2, the V gene TRBV30; TRBD1 is a possible D gene (6 bases). Germline assignment: CDR1 GTSNPN and CDR2 SVGIG (reference sequence). The CDR3 runs to 14 residues. V was cut by 2 bases and J by 5 bases, with 12 bases left in between. CDR3 amino acids: CAWSHTGLTGELFF. The CDR3 DNA follows: TGTGCCTGGAGTCATACAGGGTTAACCGGGGAGCTGTTTTTT.

This clone was counted only a few times. This chain uses TRBV7-9 with TRBJ2-5, with D perhaps TRBD2 (6 bases). CDR3 length: 14 amino acids. V was pared by 2 bases and J by 5 bases, with 12 bases between. The germline gives CDR1 SEHNR, CDR2 FQNEAQ (reference sequence). For the CDR3, the DNA is TGTGCCAGCAGCTTATCGGGAGCCGGGGAGACCCAGTACTTC. This codes for CASSLSGAGETQYF.

The chain links TRBV5-4 to TRBJ2-3; D uncertain. The germline V and J ends were trimmed by 4 bases and 2 bases, with 17 bases remaining between them. Germline V gives CDR1 SGHNT, CDR2 YYREEE (reference sequence). The CDR3 runs to 16 residues. CDR3 in amino acids: CASSLKELGSTDTQYF. CDR3 in DNA: TGTGCCAGCAGCCTCAAGGAGCTGGGTTCCACAGATACGCAGTATTTT.

This chain joins TRBV28 and TRBJ1-2, with D possibly TRBD1 on 5 matching bases. Germline V gives CDR1 MDHEN, CDR2 SYDVKM. The CDR3 runs 14 residues. Trimming took off 3 bases at V and 4 bases at J, with 12 bases between the two ends. CDR3 sequence: CASSFPGGGYGYTF. CDR3 bases: TGTGCCAGCAGTTTCCCCGGTGGGGGCTATGGCTACACCTTC.

The V gene is TRBV29-1, the J gene TRBJ2-3; D uncertain. Germline CDR1 is SQVTM and CDR2 is ANQGSEA. This CDR3 has 15 amino acids. Trimming stripped 4 bases from V and 1 base from J, with 15 bases between. CDR3 loop: CSVGSIAGRTDTQYF. The CDR3 coding sequence is TGCAGCGTTGGATCGATAGCTGGTCGCACAGATACGCAGTATTTT.

The CDR3 region has the DNA TGTGCCAGCAGCACCTTGACAGGGTCAGACTATGGCTACACCTTC. Residues: CASSTLTGSDYGYTF. The chain recombines TRBV13 with TRBJ1-2, with 7 bases aligning to TRBD1. CDR3 length equals 15 residues. CDR1 and CDR2 (germline): PRHDT, FYEKMQ (reference sequence). Losses at the gene ends were 5 bases for V and 3 bases for J; bases not matched to a gene: 9.

This clone was seen only a few times. This sequence joins TRBV7-9 and TRBJ2-3; D is unclear. This CDR3 comprises 14 residues. The V gene's germline CDR1 is SEHNR and CDR2 FQNEAQ (reference sequence). The V gene lost 2 bases and the J gene lost 6 bases, with 12 bases spanning the gap. DNA for the CDR3: TGTGCCAGCAGCTTAAGTTTCATAGGCGATACGCAGTATTTT. Its protein is CASSLSFIGDTQYF.

To note about this clone: The identical CDR3 is also encoded by other nucleotide sequences in the sample. This chain uses TRBV7-9 with TRBJ2-7; D is undetermined. Germline CDR1 and CDR2: SEHNR and FQNEAQ (reference sequence). Trimming shortened V by 1 base and J by 2 bases, and 12 bases separated the two germline ends. This CDR3 comprises 15 residues. The chain's CDR3 is CASSLGSGGTYEQYF. The CDR3 DNA follows: TGTGCCAGCAGCTTAGGATCCGGCGGTACCTACGAGCAGTACTTC.

The gene calls are TRBV19 and TRBJ2-7; D unresolved. This CDR3 spans 12 amino acids. Germline V gene lookup returns CDR1 LNHDA and CDR2 SQIVND (reference sequence). V lost 4 bases and J 7 bases, leaving 11 bases between the germline ends. The CDR3 region is CASSSRFGEQYF. CDR3 in DNA: TGTGCCAGTAGTAGCAGATTTGGGGAGCAGTACTTC.

This chain uses TRBV30 with TRBJ1-2; D is perhaps TRBD1 (6 bases). V was pared by 2 bases and J by 7 bases, with 14 bases between. Per germline, CDR1 GTSNPN and CDR2 SVGIG (reference sequence). This CDR3 comprises 13 residues. CDR3 sequence: CAWSLIGGGGYTF. CDR3 bases: TGTGCCTGGAGTCTCATTGGGGGCGGTGGCTACACCTTC.

The V gene is TRBV30, the J gene TRBJ1-2; D unclear. Trimming took 3 bases from V and 4 from J, leaving 21 bases between them. Germline loops: CDR1 GTSNPN, CDR2 SVGIG (reference sequence). The CDR3 length is 16 residues. The CDR3 region has the DNA TGTGCCTGGAGGGGATGGGAGTCGAGGTCGGGCTATGGCTACACCTTC. Its translation is CAWRGWESRSGYGYTF.

To note about this clone: The identical CDR3 is also encoded by other nucleotide sequences in the sample. This chain links TRBV20-1 with TRBJ2-7; D not certain. The CDR3 length is 11 residues. V lost 2 bases and J lost 3, with 5 bases in between. Germline V gene lookup returns CDR1 DFQATT and CDR2 SNEGSKA (reference sequence). This chain's CDR3 is CSARTSYEQYF. The CDR3 nucleotides read TGCAGTGCTAGAACGAGCTACGAGCAGTACTTC.

CDR3 sequence: CASSQEGAPRTVAQYF. The CDR3 DNA sequence: TGCGCCAGCAGCCAAGAGGGTGCACCGCGGACTGTGGCCCAGTACTTC. This chain joins TRBV4-3 and TRBJ2-5; tentative D call: TRBD2 (5 bases). With 0 bases removed from V and 9 bases from J, the gap between germline ends came to 20 bases. The germline V gene has CDR1 LGHNA and CDR2 YSLEER. This CDR3 region has 16 residues.

This clone was observed a handful of times. The rearrangement uses TRBV5-1 and TRBJ2-4, with D hard to call. The germline V gene encodes CDR1 SGHRS and CDR2 YFSETQ. The CDR3 is 13 amino acids. Trimming pared 0 bases from V and 8 bases from J, leaving 9 bases between. CDR3: CASSLGARDIQYF. For the CDR3, the DNA is TGCGCCAGCAGCTTGGGGGCTCGAGACATTCAGTACTTC.

This clone turned up a few times. The J gene is TRBJ2-3, the V gene TRBV29-1, with a possible D match to TRBD2 (6 bases). The CDR3 is made up of 13 amino acids. V was shortened by 4 bases and J by 3 bases, with 11 bases between the two germline ends. Germline V gene sequence: CDR1 SQVTM, CDR2 ANQGSEA. This chain's CDR3 is CSVGRVLTDTQYF. CDR3 nucleotides: TGCAGCGTTGGGAGGGTCCTTACAGATACGCAGTATTTT.

The sample holds a few counts of this clone. Other DNA sequences in the same sample also yield this CDR3. The V call is TRBV7-2, the J call TRBJ1-5; D not resolved. The CDR3 spans 14 residues. CDR1 and CDR2 from the germline V gene are SGHTA and FQGNSA. Trimming removed 5 bases at V and 0 bases at J, with 8 bases between. The CDR3, as DNA: TGTGCCAGCAGCCTCGACTATAGCAATCAGCCCCAGCATTTT. Encoded protein: CASSLDYSNQPQHF.

In this sample, this clone turned up a few times. The chain uses TRBV11-1 and TRBJ2-7; D may match TRBD1 or TRBD2 (5 bases each). The germline V and J ends were trimmed by 5 bases and 2 bases, with 13 bases remaining between them. Looked up from germline, CDR1 is SGHAT and CDR2 is FQDESV (reference sequence). The CDR3 runs 14 residues. DNA for the CDR3: TGTGCCAGCAGCGTTTCGGGGCCAACCTACGAGCAGTACTTC. The encoded protein is CASSVSGPTYEQYF.

This chain links TRBV5-1 with TRBJ2-5, with 12 bases fitting TRBD2. Germline lookup yields CDR1 SGHRS and CDR2 YFSETQ. The CDR3 consists of 16 residues. Trimming took 0 bases from V and 5 from J; bases not matched to a gene: 5. CDR3 amino acids: CASSLGTSGVAETQYF. The CDR3 DNA reads as TGCGCCAGCAGCTTGGGGACTAGCGGGGTCGCGGAGACCCAGTACTTC.

Written as DNA, the CDR3 is TGTGCCATCAGTACACAGGGGCTGGATGGCTACACCTTC. This sequence encodes CAISTQGLDGYTF. The V call is TRBV10-3, the J call TRBJ1-2, with 7 positions matching TRBD1. Germline V gene lookup returns CDR1 ENHRY and CDR2 SYGVKD. V shed 5 bases, J shed 6 bases, and the junction held 6 bases outside the gene matches. There are 13 residues in the CDR3.

The chain combines TRBV27 with TRBJ1-1; a possible D gene is TRBD1 (6 bases). Trimming pared 6 bases from V and 3 bases from J, leaving 17 bases between. The length of the CDR3 is 15 residues. CDR1 and CDR2 from the germline V gene are MNHEY and SMNVEV (reference sequence). This chain's CDR3 is CASSHRAGEDTEAFF. CDR3 nucleotide sequence: TGTGCCAGCAGCCATAGGGCAGGGGAGGACACTGAAGCTTTCTTT.

The chain is built from TRBV6-6 and TRBJ1-6; TRBD1 matches at 7 bases. The CDR3 is made up of 16 amino acids. Trimming took 4 bases from V and 9 from J; bases not matched to a gene: 12. Looked up from germline, CDR1 is MNHNY and CDR2 is SVGAGI (reference sequence). CDR3 region: CASSSRGQAVSSPLHF. In nucleotides, the CDR3 is TGTGCCAGCAGTTCCCGAGGACAGGCCGTGAGTTCACCCCTCCACTTT.

In its sample, this clone was seen a few times. The chain carries TRBV5-1 and TRBJ1-2; TRBD1 is a possible D gene (6 bases). Germline V lookup: CDR1 SGHRS, CDR2 YFSETQ. CDR3 length: 15 residues. V was shortened by 0 bases and J by 8 bases, with 17 bases between the two germline ends. The CDR3 sequence: CASSLEGRGVSGYTF. CDR3 coding DNA: TGCGCCAGCAGCTTGGAAGGCAGGGGAGTGAGCGGCTACACCTTC.

This clone has just a few counts. J is TRBJ2-1 and V is TRBV5-6; D is perhaps TRBD2 (5 bases). The CDR3 loop spans 14 amino acids. The germline gives CDR1 SGHDT, CDR2 YYEEEE. The germline V and J ends were trimmed by 2 bases and 7 bases, with 13 bases remaining between them. The CDR3 protein is CASSLLGVGNEQFF. In nucleotides, the CDR3 is TGTGCCAGCAGCTTACTGGGAGTGGGGAATGAGCAGTTCTTC.

This chain uses TRBV30 with TRBJ2-1, with TRBD1 matching 7 bases. Germline lookup yields CDR1 GTSNPN and CDR2 SVGIG (reference sequence). J gave up 6 bases and V 5 bases, and 7 bases lay outside the gene matches. This CDR3 has 13 amino acids. Here the CDR3 DNA reads TGTGCCTGGTCGAGGGGGCGACCCAATGAGCAGTTCTTC. Translation gives CAWSRGRPNEQFF.

The table lists this clone with many counts. This specimen includes other DNA sequences encoding the same CDR3. V usage is TRBV5-4 and J usage is TRBJ1-1; D is uncertain. V was cut by 0 bases and J by 0 bases, with 6 bases left in between. CDR1 and CDR2 from the germline V gene are SGHNT and YYREEE (reference sequence). The CDR3 contains 14 residues. This CDR3 reads CASSLDSMNTEAFF. The CDR3 region has the DNA TGTGCCAGCAGCTTGGACAGCATGAACACTGAAGCTTTCTTT.

This clone was recorded a few times. V usage is TRBV2 and J usage is TRBJ2-1; tentative D call: TRBD1 (5 bases). Germline loops: CDR1 SNHLY, CDR2 FYNNEI. Trimming took 6 bases from V and 5 from J, leaving 8 bases between them. This CDR3 is built from 12 residues. The CDR3 nucleotides read TGTGCCAGCAGGAAAGGGGACAATGAGCAGTTCTTC. It yields the protein CASRKGDNEQFF.

The rearrangement links TRBV10-3 to TRBJ2-7; 7 bases align to TRBD1. Losses at the gene ends were 2 bases for V and 3 bases for J; bases not matched to a gene: 4. CDR3 length equals 14 residues. The germline V gene encodes CDR1 ENHRY and CDR2 SYGVKD. This CDR3 is CAISEVQGNYEQYF. Written as DNA, the CDR3 is TGTGCCATCAGTGAGGTACAGGGGAACTACGAGCAGTACTTC.

The V and J genes are TRBV5-8 and TRBJ2-1; a possible D gene is TRBD2 (5 bases). Trimming stripped 3 bases from V and 3 bases from J, with 10 bases between. The length of the CDR3 is 14 residues. Germline CDR1 is SGHTS and CDR2 is YDEGEE. The CDR3 nucleotides are TGTGCCAGCAGCTCGCTAGCCCTCTACAATGAGCAGTTCTTC. Translated, it gives CASSSLALYNEQFF.